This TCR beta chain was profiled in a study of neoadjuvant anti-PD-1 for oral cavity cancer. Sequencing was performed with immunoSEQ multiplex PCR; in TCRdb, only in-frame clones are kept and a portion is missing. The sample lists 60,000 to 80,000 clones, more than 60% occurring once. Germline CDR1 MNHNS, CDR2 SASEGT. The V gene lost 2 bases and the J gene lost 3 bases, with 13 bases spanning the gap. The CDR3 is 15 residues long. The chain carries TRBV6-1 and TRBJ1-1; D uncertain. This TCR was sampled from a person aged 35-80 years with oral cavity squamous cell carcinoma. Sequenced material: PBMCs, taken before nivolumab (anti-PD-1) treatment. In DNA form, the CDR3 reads TGTGCCAGCAGTGAATCTCCCGGACGGGACACTGAAGCTTTCTTT. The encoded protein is CASSESPGRDTEAFF.